This T cell receptor beta chain was recorded in a study of cytomegalovirus exposure and HLA in healthy donors. Overall study findings and caveats: According to an earlier analysis, most TCR beta V segments yielded productive rearrangements about 90% or about 30% of the time. Looking again later, the authors saw that most CMV-associated TCR beta chains seemed HLA-restricted. Reportedly, HLA-A and HLA-B alleles of most subjects were accurately predicted from TCR beta.

With 60 Vbeta and 13 Jbeta primers, the PCR was carried out. Produced via immunoSEQ multiplex PCR; TCRdb's table is partial and in-frame only. The table includes tens of thousands of clones, roughly 79% detected once. Note on this clone: Its specificity is unknown.

Per germline, CDR1 SGHAT and CDR2 FQNNGV. The germline V and J ends were trimmed by 3 bases and 8 bases, with 10 bases remaining between them. This CDR3 has 13 amino acids. Sample: PBMCs. This sequence was found in a woman aged 25 to 45 in good health and CMV-seronegative. The chain employs TRBV11-2 and TRBJ2-2; D possibly corresponds to TRBD2 (6 bases). CDR3 amino acids: CASSFELAGELFF. CDR3 coding DNA: TGTGCCAGCAGCTTTGAACTAGCTGGGGAGCTGTTTTTT.